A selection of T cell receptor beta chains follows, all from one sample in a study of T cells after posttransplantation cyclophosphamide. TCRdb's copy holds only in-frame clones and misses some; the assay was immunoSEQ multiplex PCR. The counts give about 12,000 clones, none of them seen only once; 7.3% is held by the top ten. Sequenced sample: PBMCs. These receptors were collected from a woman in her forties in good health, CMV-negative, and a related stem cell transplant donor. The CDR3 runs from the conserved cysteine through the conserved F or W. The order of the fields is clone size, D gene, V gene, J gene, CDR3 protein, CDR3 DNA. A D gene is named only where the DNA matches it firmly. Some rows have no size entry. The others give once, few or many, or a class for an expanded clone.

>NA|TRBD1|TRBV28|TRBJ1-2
CASIPPGQGYTF
TGTGCCAGCATCCCGCCGGGACAGGGCTACACCTTC
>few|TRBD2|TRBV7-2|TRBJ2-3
CASSLPLTSGGRADTQYF
TGTGCCAGCAGCTTGCCTTTGACTAGCGGGGGGAGGGCAGATACGCAGTATTTT
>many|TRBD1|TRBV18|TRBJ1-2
CASSPGDRGLWGYTF
TGTGCCAGCTCACCGGGAGACAGGGGATTGTGGGGCTACACCTTC
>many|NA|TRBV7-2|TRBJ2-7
CASSPSSYEQYF
TGTGCCAGCAGCCCTAGCTCCTACGAGCAGTACTTC
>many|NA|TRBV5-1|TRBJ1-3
CASSPGDWNTIYF
TGCGCCAGCAGCCCAGGGGATTGGAACACCATATATTTT
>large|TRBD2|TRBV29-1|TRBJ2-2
CSVELAGKNTGELFF
TGCAGCGTTGAACTAGCGGGGAAAAACACCGGGGAGCTGTTTTTT
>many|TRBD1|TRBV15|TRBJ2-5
CATRNTGTGAGTQYF
TGTGCCACCAGGAACACCGGGACAGGGGCTGGGACCCAGTACTTC
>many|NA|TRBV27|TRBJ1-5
CASSFRGGRDQPQHF
TGTGCCAGCAGTTTTCGGGGGGGTAGGGATCAGCCCCAGCATTTT
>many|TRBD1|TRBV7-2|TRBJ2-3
CASSLAQGARDTQYF
TGTGCCAGCAGCTTAGCACAGGGGGCGCGGGATACGCAGTATTTT
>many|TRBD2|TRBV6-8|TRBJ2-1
CASSYGSGRASGNNEQFF
TGTGCCAGCAGTTACGGTTCGGGCCGAGCTAGCGGGAACAATGAGCAGTTCTTC
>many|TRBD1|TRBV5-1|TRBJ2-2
CASSDRAGRELFF
TGCGCCAGCTCGGACAGGGCCGGTAGGGAGCTGTTTTTT
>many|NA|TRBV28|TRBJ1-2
CASSLAGYGYTF
TGTGCCAGCAGTTTAGCCGGGTATGGCTACACCTTC
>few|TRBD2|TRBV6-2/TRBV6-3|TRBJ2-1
CTSSYQGASGGKTYNEQFF
TGTACCAGCAGTTACCAAGGGGCTAGCGGGGGAAAAACTTACAATGAGCAGTTCTTC
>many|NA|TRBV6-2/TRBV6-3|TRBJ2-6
CASSQGWGSGANVLTF
TGTGCCAGCAGTCAGGGTTGGGGCTCTGGGGCCAACGTCCTGACTTTC
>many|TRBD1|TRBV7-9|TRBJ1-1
CASSLGTGLNTEAFF
TGTGCCAGCAGCTTGGGGACAGGGCTGAACACTGAAGCTTTCTTT
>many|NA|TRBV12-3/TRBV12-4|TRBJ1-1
CASSFEGSNTEAFF
TGTGCCAGCAGTTTCGAGGGGAGCAACACTGAAGCTTTCTTT
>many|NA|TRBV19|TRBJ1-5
CASSIGQGNQPQHF
TGTGCCAGTAGCATCGGGCAGGGGAATCAGCCCCAGCATTTT
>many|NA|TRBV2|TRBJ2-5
CASSELAQVNLGQYF
TGTGCCAGCAGTGAGTTGGCTCAGGTTAACCTGGGCCAGTACTTC
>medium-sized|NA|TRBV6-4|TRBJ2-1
CASSEDGGRGYNEQFF
TGTGCCAGCAGTGAAGACGGGGGGCGGGGCTACAATGAGCAGTTCTTC
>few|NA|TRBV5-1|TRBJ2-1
CASSLGGSNEQFF
TGCGCCAGCAGCTTGGGAGGGTCCAATGAGCAGTTCTTC
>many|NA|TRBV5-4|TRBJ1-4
CASSQDVGAGEKLFF
TGTGCCAGCAGCCAAGACGTTGGCGCAGGCGAAAAACTGTTTTTT
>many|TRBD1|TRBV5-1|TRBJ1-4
CASSLGSGGEKLFF
TGCGCCAGCAGCTTGGGGTCAGGGGGCGAAAAACTGTTTTTT
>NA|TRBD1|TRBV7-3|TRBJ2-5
CASSSQGGRGETQYF
TGTGCCAGCAGCTCACAGGGGGGCCGCGGGGAGACCCAGTACTTC
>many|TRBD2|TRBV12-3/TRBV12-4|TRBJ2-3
CASSPGLAGSSSTDTQYF
TGTGCCAGCAGCCCGGGACTAGCGGGGTCGAGTAGCACAGATACGCAGTATTTT
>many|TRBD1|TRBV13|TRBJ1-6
CASSSAADRGLYNSPLHF
TGTGCCAGCAGCTCGGCCGCGGACAGGGGACTTTATAATTCACCCCTCCACTTT
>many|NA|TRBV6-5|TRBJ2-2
CASSYVGRGTGELFF
TGTGCCAGCAGTTATGTGGGCCGGGGAACCGGGGAGCTGTTTTTT
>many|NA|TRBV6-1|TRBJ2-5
CASSAPRLAGSEETQYF
TGTGCCAGCAGTGCCCCTAGACTCGCGGGATCGGAAGAGACCCAGTACTTC
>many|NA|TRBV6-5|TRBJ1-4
CASRRAPNEKLFF
TGTGCCAGCAGGCGGGCGCCTAATGAAAAACTGTTTTTT
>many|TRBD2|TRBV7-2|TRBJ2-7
CASSQGSGSGAYEQYF
TGTGCCAGCAGCCAAGGGAGCGGGAGCGGGGCCTACGAGCAGTACTTC
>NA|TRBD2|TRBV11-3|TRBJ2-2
CASSLSGGTGELFF
TGTGCCAGCAGCTTGAGCGGGGGGACCGGGGAGCTGTTTTTT
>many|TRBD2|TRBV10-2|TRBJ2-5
CASSESRWSGGDQETQYF
TGCGCCAGCAGTGAGTCTAGGTGGAGCGGGGGGGACCAAGAGACCCAGTACTTC
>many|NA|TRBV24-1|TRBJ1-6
CATSEGHNSPLHF
TGTGCCACCAGTGAGGGACACAATTCACCCCTCCACTTT
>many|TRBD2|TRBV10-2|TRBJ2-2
CASSEIAGGTGELFF
TGCGCCAGCAGTGAGATTGCGGGGGGAACCGGGGAGCTGTTTTTT
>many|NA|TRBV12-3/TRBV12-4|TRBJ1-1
CASRQSLMNTEAFF
TGTGCCAGCAGACAGTCCTTAATGAACACTGAAGCTTTCTTT
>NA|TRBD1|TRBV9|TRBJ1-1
CASSADRGRDTEAFF
TGTGCCAGCAGCGCCGACAGGGGGCGCGACACTGAAGCTTTCTTT
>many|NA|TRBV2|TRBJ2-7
CARGGQGQFKYEQYF
TGTGCCAGGGGGGGTCAGGGACAGTTTAAATACGAGCAGTACTTC
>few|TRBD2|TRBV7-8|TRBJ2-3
CASSPLAALSTDTQYF
TGTGCCAGCAGCCCGCTAGCGGCCCTAAGCACAGATACGCAGTATTTT
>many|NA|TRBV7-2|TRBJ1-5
CASSAHGGVESNQPQHF
TGTGCCAGCAGCGCCCACGGGGGGGTAGAAAGCAATCAGCCCCAGCATTTT
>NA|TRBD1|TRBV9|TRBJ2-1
CASSATGAVGLNEQFF
TGTGCCAGCAGCGCGACAGGGGCTGTCGGGTTAAATGAGCAGTTCTTC
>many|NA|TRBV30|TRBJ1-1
CAWTSGARGEAFF
TGTGCCTGGACCTCAGGGGCACGAGGTGAAGCTTTCTTT
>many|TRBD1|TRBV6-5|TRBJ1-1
CASSPGTGGRTEAFF
TGTGCCAGCAGTCCCGGGACAGGGGGTAGGACTGAAGCTTTCTTT
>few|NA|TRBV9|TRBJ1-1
CASSVEGWGDTEAFF
TGTGCCAGCAGCGTAGAGGGATGGGGGGACACTGAAGCTTTCTTT
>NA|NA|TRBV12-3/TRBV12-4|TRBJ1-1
CASSLAGGTEAFF
TGTGCCAGCAGTTTGGCGGGGGGGACTGAAGCTTTCTTT
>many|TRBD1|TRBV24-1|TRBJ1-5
CATSDAGQGIEDQPQHF
TGTGCCACCAGTGATGCGGGACAGGGCATCGAGGATCAGCCCCAGCATTTT
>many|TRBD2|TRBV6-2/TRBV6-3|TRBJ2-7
CASGTSGGTKEQYF
TGTGCCAGCGGTACTAGCGGAGGAACCAAGGAGCAGTACTTC
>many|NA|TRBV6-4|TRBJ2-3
CASSTGTGHTDTQYF
TGTGCCAGCAGTACCGGGACTGGACACACAGATACGCAGTATTTT
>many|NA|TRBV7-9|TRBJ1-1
CASSLQERVTEAFF
TGTGCCAGCAGCTTACAGGAAAGAGTCACTGAAGCTTTCTTT